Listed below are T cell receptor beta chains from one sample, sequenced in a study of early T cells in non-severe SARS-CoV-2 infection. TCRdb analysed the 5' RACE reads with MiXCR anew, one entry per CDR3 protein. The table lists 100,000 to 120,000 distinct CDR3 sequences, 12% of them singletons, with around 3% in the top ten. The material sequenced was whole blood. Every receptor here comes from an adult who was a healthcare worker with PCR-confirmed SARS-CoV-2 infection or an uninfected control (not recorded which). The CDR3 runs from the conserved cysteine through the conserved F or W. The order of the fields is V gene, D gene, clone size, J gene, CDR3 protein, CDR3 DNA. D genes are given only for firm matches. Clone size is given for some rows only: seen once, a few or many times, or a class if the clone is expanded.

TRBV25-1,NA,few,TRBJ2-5,CASGRRGETQYF,TGTGCCAGCGGGCGGAGGGGAGAGACCCAGTACTTC
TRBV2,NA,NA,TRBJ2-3,CASSDGETDTQYF,TGTGCCAGCAGTGATGGAGAAACAGATACGCAGTATTTT
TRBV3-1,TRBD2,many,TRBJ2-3,CASSLSGGTQYF,TGTGCCAGCAGCCTTAGCGGGGGTACGCAGTATTTT
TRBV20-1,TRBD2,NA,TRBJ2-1,CSAPTSGRAIEQFF,TGCAGTGCCCCGACTAGCGGGAGGGCCATCGAGCAGTTCTTC
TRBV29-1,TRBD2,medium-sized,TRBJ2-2,CSANSGSNTGELFF,TGCAGCGCGAATAGCGGGTCGAACACCGGGGAGCTGTTTTTT
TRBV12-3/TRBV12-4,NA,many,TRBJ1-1,CASSFGSVAFGPEAFF,TGTGCCAGCAGTTTTGGTAGTGTAGCGTTCGGGCCTGAAGCTTTCTTT
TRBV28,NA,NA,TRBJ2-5,CASSLGYYQETQYF,TGTGCCAGCAGTTTAGGGTACTATCAAGAGACCCAGTACTTC
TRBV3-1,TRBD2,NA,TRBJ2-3,CASSPGTSQDTQYF,TGTGCCAGCAGCCCGGGGACTAGCCAAGATACGCAGTATTTT
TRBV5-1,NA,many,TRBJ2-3,CASSLDGLWDNTQYF,TGCGCCAGCAGCTTGGACGGCCTATGGGATAATACGCAGTATTTT
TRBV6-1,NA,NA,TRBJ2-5,CASSEYYVRQETQYF,TGTGCCAGCAGTGAATATTACGTCCGCCAAGAGACCCAGTACTTC
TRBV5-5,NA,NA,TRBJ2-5,CASSFGLRGGQETQYF,TGTGCCAGCAGCTTTGGTCTTCGGGGCGGCCAAGAGACCCAGTACTTC
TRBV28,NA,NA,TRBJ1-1,CASFTGRRTEAFF,TGTGCCAGCTTTACAGGGAGAAGGACTGAAGCTTTCTTT
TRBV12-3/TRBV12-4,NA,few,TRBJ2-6,CASSLWGGAGANVLTF,TGTGCCAGCAGTTTATGGGGAGGTGCAGGGGCCAACGTCCTGACTTTC
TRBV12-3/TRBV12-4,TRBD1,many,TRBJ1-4,CASSGGQGAEKLFF,TGTGCCAGCAGTGGGGGACAGGGGGCTGAAAAACTGTTTTTT
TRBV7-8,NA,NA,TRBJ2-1,CASSLAGRVNEQFF,TGTGCCAGCAGCTTAGCGGGCAGGGTCAATGAGCAGTTCTTC
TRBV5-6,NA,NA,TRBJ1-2,CASSLKGYGYTF,TGTGCCAGCAGCTTGAAAGGATATGGCTACACCTTC
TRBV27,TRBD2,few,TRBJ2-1,CASSPGLAGEVEQFF,TGTGCCAGCAGTCCGGGACTAGCGGGGGAGGTTGAGCAGTTCTTC
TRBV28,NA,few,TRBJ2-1,CASRKFRGLTGRNEQFF,TGTGCCAGCAGGAAGTTTAGGGGATTGACAGGGAGGAATGAGCAGTTCTTC
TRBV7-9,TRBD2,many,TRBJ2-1,CASSPGLAGGLFYNEQFF,TGTGCCAGCAGCCCGGGACTAGCGGGAGGACTTTTTTACAATGAGCAGTTCTTC
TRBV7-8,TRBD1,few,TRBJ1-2,CASSATGTATNYGYTF,TGTGCCAGCAGCGCAACCGGGACAGCAACGAACTATGGCTACACCTTC
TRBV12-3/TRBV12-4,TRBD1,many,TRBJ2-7,CASSPDRGGEQYF,TGTGCCAGCAGTCCGGACAGGGGAGGCGAGCAGTACTTC
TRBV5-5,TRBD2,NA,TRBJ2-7,CASSPREAYEQYF,TGTGCCAGCAGCCCCCGGGAGGCCTACGAGCAGTACTTC
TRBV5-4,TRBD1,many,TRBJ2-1,CASSFRQGENEQFF,TGTGCCAGCAGCTTCCGACAGGGGGAAAATGAGCAGTTCTTC
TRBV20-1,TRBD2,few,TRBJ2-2,CSARAWGGPNTGELFF,TGCAGTGCTAGAGCCTGGGGGGGACCGAACACCGGGGAGCTGTTTTTT
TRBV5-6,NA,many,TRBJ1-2,CASSLEGSGYGYTF,TGTGCCAGCAGCTTGGAGGGGTCGGGATATGGCTACACCTTC